Shown below are 27 T cell receptor beta chains from a single sample sequenced in a study of CD8 T cells in ankylosing spondylitis. TCRdb used MiXCR to reprocess the 5' RACE reads, holding one entry per CDR3 protein. The data hold about 15,000 distinct CDR3 sequences, with under 3.5% observed a single time. Specimen: blood, either unsorted or a sorted T cell fraction (not recorded which). These receptors were obtained from a male donor with ankylosing spondylitis or in good health (not recorded which).

This clonotype showed up many times. The chain links TRBV9 to TRBJ2-1, with TRBD2 identical over 13 bases. The length of the CDR3 is 15 residues. Germline loops: CDR1 SGDLS, CDR2 YYNGEE. V dropped 0 bases and J dropped 6; count of bases not matched to a gene: 0. In nucleotides, the CDR3 is TGTGCCAGCAGCGTAGGGACTAGCGGGGGCAATGAGCAGTTCTTC. Encoded protein: CASSVGTSGGNEQFF.

By proportion, this clonotype is medium-sized. The V gene is TRBV9, the J gene TRBJ1-5; D uncertain. The germline V and J ends were trimmed by 3 bases and 0 bases, with 10 bases remaining between them. The CDR3 spans 15 residues. Per germline, CDR1 SGDLS and CDR2 YYNGEE. In DNA form, the CDR3 reads TGTGCCAGCAGCGCGACACCTTATAGCAATCAGCCCCAGCATTTT. Translation gives CASSATPYSNQPQHF.

This clonotype was counted at least ten times. The V call is TRBV9, the J call TRBJ2-4; D gene ambiguous. CDR3 length: 16 residues. In germline, CDR1 is SGDLS, CDR2 YYNGEE. Trimming took off 4 bases at V and 0 bases at J, with 14 bases between the two ends. CDR3 coding DNA: TGTGCCAGCAGCCGCACGGAGCAGCTAGCCAAAAACATTCAGTACTTC. Translation gives CASSRTEQLAKNIQYF.

In its sample, this clonotype is medium-sized. The V call is TRBV9, the J call TRBJ2-3; D perhaps matches TRBD2 (6 bases). This CDR3 region has 14 residues. Trimming removed 3 bases from V and 0 bases from J, with 8 bases in between. Germline lookup yields CDR1 SGDLS and CDR2 YYNGEE. This chain's CDR3 is CASSAGTSTDTQYF. The CDR3 DNA is TGTGCCAGCAGCGCGGGGACTAGCACAGATACGCAGTATTTT.

This clonotype occurred many times. V usage is TRBV9 and J usage is TRBJ2-7, with D possibly matching TRBD1 (6 bases). The CDR3 spans 15 residues. Trimming removed 0 bases at V and 5 bases at J, with 15 bases between. Germline-derived CDR1 and CDR2 are SGDLS and YYNGEE. The CDR3 DNA reads as TGTGCCAGCAGCGTAGAGTCCAGGGGATACGACGAGCAGTACTTC. Translation gives CASSVESRGYDEQYF.

This clonotype occurred many times. The chain couples TRBV9 to TRBJ2-7; D may be TRBD1 (5 bases). The CDR3 has 16 residues. CDR1 and CDR2 from the germline V gene are SGDLS and YYNGEE. The V end lost 0 bases, the J end lost 0 bases, and 13 bases lay between the germline ends. Here the CDR3 reads CASSVGQRSNSYEQYF. The CDR3, as DNA: TGTGCCAGCAGCGTAGGACAGAGAAGTAACTCCTACGAGCAGTACTTC.

This clonotype was counted many times. V usage is TRBV30 and J usage is TRBJ1-5, with 7 bases that match TRBD1. The CDR3 has 15 residues. V shed 8 bases and J 1 base; nucleotides not matched to a gene: 11. Germline CDR1 reads GTSNPN; CDR2 reads SVGIG (reference sequence). The CDR3 nucleotides are TGTGCCGGCGAGATTCCGGGACAGAGCAATCAGCCCCAGCATTTT. Protein sequence: CAGEIPGQSNQPQHF.

The chain joins TRBV9 to TRBJ2-3; TRBD2 matches 16 bases. The CDR3 runs to 18 residues. CDR1 and CDR2 (germline): SGDLS, YYNGEE. V was pared by 3 bases and J by 5 bases, with 9 bases of the junction left unmatched. The CDR3 coding sequence is TGTGCCAGCAGCGGAGGGACTAGCGGGGGGGCCCGTAGAGATACGCAGTATTTT. Its protein product is CASSGGTSGGARRDTQYF.

This clonotype was counted ten times or more. The chain joins TRBV9 to TRBJ2-2, with D perhaps given as TRBD1 or TRBD2 (6 bases each). The V gene's germline CDR1 is SGDLS and CDR2 YYNGEE. The CDR3 contains 14 residues. V was cut by 0 bases and J by 6 bases, with 9 bases left in between. The CDR3 sequence: CASSVVGGPGELFF. CDR3 sequence (DNA): TGTGCCAGCAGCGTAGTTGGGGGGCCCGGGGAGCTGTTTTTT.

In its sample, this clonotype was seen many times. The chain links TRBV9 to TRBJ2-7, with D tentatively TRBD1 or TRBD2 (5 bases each). This CDR3 has 14 amino acids. V was clipped by 4 bases and J by 3 bases, with 14 bases between them. Germline CDR1 SGDLS, CDR2 YYNGEE. The CDR3 loop is CASSFRDADYEQYF. CDR3 coding DNA: TGTGCCAGCAGCTTCCGGGACGCCGACTACGAGCAGTACTTC.

This clonotype is deemed medium-sized. The rearrangement uses TRBV9 and TRBJ1-1; no definite D call. Germline V CDR1 and CDR2: SGDLS, YYNGEE. The CDR3 sequence is 14 residues long. V lost 1 base and J 5 bases, leaving 12 bases between the germline ends. The CDR3 spells CASSVLRVGTEAFF. CDR3 nucleotide sequence: TGTGCCAGCAGCGTACTAAGGGTAGGGACTGAAGCTTTCTTT. Drawing the rest from reference TRBV9 and TRBJ1-1, the complete variable domain is DSGVTQTPKHLITATGQRVTLRCSPRSGDLSVYWYQQSLDQGLQFLIQYYNGEERAKGNILERFSAQQFPDLHSELNLSSLELGDSALYFCASSVLRVGTEAFFGQGTRLTVV.

This clonotype ranks as medium-sized. The V call is TRBV9, the J call TRBJ2-7, with 11 positions matching TRBD2. The length of the CDR3 is 14 residues. The V gene end was trimmed by 4 bases and the J gene end by 4 bases; junction bases not matched to a gene: 4. CDR1 is SGDLS, CDR2 YYNGEE, per germline. The CDR3 DNA is TGTGCCAGCAGCCTTACTAGCGGGAGTTACGAGCAGTACTTC. Protein product: CASSLTSGSYEQYF.

This clonotype was seen at least ten times. The rearrangement links TRBV9 to TRBJ2-2; D possibly corresponds to TRBD1 (6 bases). Germline V gives CDR1 SGDLS, CDR2 YYNGEE. CDR3 size: 15 residues. V was cut by 4 bases and J by 4 bases, with 14 bases left in between. CDR3 sequence: CASSPQGQPTGELFF. The CDR3 DNA reads as TGTGCCAGCAGCCCCCAGGGGCAGCCCACCGGGGAGCTGTTTTTT.

This clonotype is labeled medium-sized. The V gene is TRBV9, the J gene TRBJ1-3, with unresolved D. This CDR3 region has 16 residues. Germline V gene sequence: CDR1 SGDLS, CDR2 YYNGEE. Trimming stripped 0 bases from V and 4 bases from J, with 14 bases between. The CDR3 sequence: CASSVDVGGRGNTIYF. The DNA of the CDR3 is TGTGCCAGCAGCGTAGATGTGGGAGGGAGAGGAAACACCATATATTTT.

In its sample, this clonotype is medium-sized. This chain links TRBV9 with TRBJ2-5; 7 bases are shared with TRBD2. The germline CDR1 and CDR2 sequences are SGDLS and YYNGEE. With 4 bases clipped from V and 0 bases from J, the junction kept 3 bases outside the gene matches. The CDR3 loop spans 14 amino acids. The DNA of the CDR3 is TGTGCCAGCAGCTCCGGGGGGAACCAAGAGACCCAGTACTTC. The encoded protein is CASSSGGNQETQYF.

This clonotype is classed as medium-sized (0.01 to 0.1%). The chain is built from TRBV9 and TRBJ2-1, with D unclear. The ends were cut back, 0 bases at V and 6 bases at J, with 10 bases in the middle. Germline loops: CDR1 SGDLS, CDR2 YYNGEE. There are 14 residues in the CDR3. The DNA of the CDR3 is TGTGCCAGCAGCGTAGCTCTGAACAGCAATGAGCAGTTCTTC. Translation: CASSVALNSNEQFF.

By sample fraction, this clonotype is medium-sized (0.01 to 0.1%). This chain connects TRBV9 to TRBJ2-6, with TRBD1 matching 7 bases. J gave up 2 bases and V 3 bases, and 5 bases lay outside the gene matches. The CDR3 has 16 amino acids. Germline CDR1 is SGDLS and CDR2 is YYNGEE. The CDR3 region is CASSATGSTGANVLTF. The CDR3 nucleotides read TGTGCCAGCAGCGCGACAGGGAGTACTGGGGCCAACGTCCTGACTTTC.

There are many counts of this clonotype. The DNA of the CDR3 is TGTGCCAGCAGCGTAGGAGGTACCTACAATGAGCAGTTCTTC. It yields the protein CASSVGGTYNEQFF. The chain links TRBV9 to TRBJ2-1, with D unclear. From germline, CDR1 is SGDLS and CDR2 YYNGEE. The CDR3 extends over 14 amino acids. Trimming cost V 0 bases and J 2 bases, with 6 bases left between them.

This clonotype has ten or more counts. The chain couples TRBV9 to TRBJ1-2; D gene ambiguous. The CDR3 has 16 residues. Germline V gene data show CDR1 as SGDLS and CDR2 as YYNGEE. The V gene lost 0 bases and the J gene lost 2 bases, with 14 bases spanning the gap. DNA of the CDR3: TGTGCCAGCAGCGTAGAGGCAGAAGGGTTGAACTATGGCTACACCTTC. It is translated as CASSVEAEGLNYGYTF.

Ten or more counts support this clonotype. The V and J genes are TRBV9 and TRBJ2-7, with a possible D match to TRBD1 (5 bases). CDR3 length: 14 amino acids. CDR1 and CDR2 (germline): SGDLS, YYNGEE. V dropped 0 bases and J dropped 2 bases, with 9 bases sitting between them. CDR3 loop: CASSVGPDTYEQYF. The CDR3 bases are TGTGCCAGCAGCGTAGGGCCGGACACCTACGAGCAGTACTTC.

This clonotype was counted many times. This chain joins TRBV9 and TRBJ2-2; 8 positions match TRBD2. The CDR3 length is 16 residues. Germline V CDR1 and CDR2: SGDLS, YYNGEE. V trimming: 1 base; J trimming: 9 bases; junction bases outside the gene matches: 11. In DNA, the CDR3 is TGTGCCAGCAGCGTAAGTGGCGGGGGGCCGCACCGGGAGCTGTTTTTT. This gives the protein CASSVSGGGPHRELFF.

There are many counts of this clonotype. The rearrangement joins TRBV9 to TRBJ1-2; tentatively, D is TRBD1 (5 bases). V lost 5 bases and J 8 bases, leaving 19 bases between the germline ends. Germline lookup yields CDR1 SGDLS and CDR2 YYNGEE. The CDR3 runs to 14 residues. CDR3 coding DNA: TGTGCCAGCAGTTGGGGATCTCAGGGTGAAGGCTACACCTTC. It encodes CASSWGSQGEGYTF.

Many counts were recorded for this clonotype. V is TRBV9 and J is TRBJ2-7, with 12 positions matching TRBD2. Looked up from germline, CDR1 is SGDLS and CDR2 is YYNGEE. With V trimmed by 4 bases and J by 2 bases, 7 bases remained unmatched. This CDR3 is 16 amino acids long. The CDR3, as DNA: TGTGCCAGCAGCCCGAGGACTAGCGGGACGCCCTACGAGCAGTACTTC. Protein product: CASSPRTSGTPYEQYF.

This clonotype has at least ten counts. The rearrangement links TRBV9 to TRBJ2-1, with 12 bases that match TRBD2. The CDR3 totals 16 residues. CDR1 SGDLS and CDR2 YYNGEE come from the germline V gene. Trimming at V came to 3 bases and at J to 5 bases, leaving 6 bases not matched to a gene. The CDR3 sequence is CASSGTGLAGHNEQFF. CDR3 bases: TGTGCCAGCAGCGGCACTGGACTAGCGGGACACAATGAGCAGTTCTTC.

This clonotype was detected many times. The chain couples TRBV9 to TRBJ2-2; 8 nucleotides align to TRBD2. Germline CDR1 reads SGDLS; CDR2 reads YYNGEE. This CDR3 is built from 15 residues. Trimming at V came to 5 bases and at J to 2 bases, leaving 5 bases not matched to a gene. CDR3 protein: CASSKTSDNTGELFF. The CDR3 nucleotides are TGTGCCAGCAGTAAGACTAGCGACAACACCGGGGAGCTGTTTTTT.

In this sample, this clonotype is medium-sized. The genes are TRBV9 and TRBJ1-1, with D perhaps TRBD1 (5 bases). Germline loops: CDR1 SGDLS, CDR2 YYNGEE. This CDR3 is 16 amino acids long. V gave up 3 bases and J gave up 3 bases, with 18 bases separating them. The chain's CDR3 is CASSEPRNGGDTEAFF. In nucleotides, the CDR3 is TGTGCCAGCAGCGAGCCCCGTAACGGGGGGGACACTGAAGCTTTCTTT.

This clonotype was recorded at least ten times. CDR3 sequence: CASSADSYNQPQHF. The CDR3 nucleotides read TGTGCCAGCAGCGCGGACAGCTATAATCAGCCCCAGCATTTT. This rearrangement joins TRBV9 to TRBJ1-5; perhaps TRBD1 as D (6 bases). V lost 3 bases and J lost 4, with 11 bases in between. The CDR3 totals 14 residues. Germline CDR1 and CDR2: SGDLS and YYNGEE. Full variable domain (remainder filled in from reference TRBV9 and TRBJ1-5): DSGVTQTPKHLITATGQRVTLRCSPRSGDLSVYWYQQSLDQGLQFLIQYYNGEERAKGNILERFSAQQFPDLHSELNLSSLELGDSALYFCASSADSYNQPQHFGDGTRLSIL.